This TCR beta chain is from a study of blood T cells in healthy people across ages. Findings of the study overall: TCR beta diversity, measured per million T cells, fell in a roughly linear way with age. Possibly confounding the expanded clonotype changes was the fact that donor CMV status was unknown.

Primed by a sample-barcoded 5' primer and a J-beta primer mix, a second PCR proceeded for 7 to 11 cycles. Paired-end reads containing CDR3 totaled no fewer than 3 million for each sample. One entry per CDR3 protein, called by TCRdb with MiXCR from the 5' RACE reads. Of about 1.8 million distinct CDR3 sequences detected, approximately 50% appear once; the ten largest clones hold about 2.1%. To note about this clonotype: The antigen remains unidentified. At one end the junction does not follow the germline gene, possibly because of a read error.

This receptor was identified in a woman between 35 and 50 years old in good health. The material sequenced was blood.

Here the CDR3 DNA reads TGCGCCAGCAGCTTTCAAGCGGGGGTTAAGAACAATGGGCAGTTCTTC. Its translation: CASSFQAGVKNNGQFF. The chain carries TRBV5-1 and TRBJ2-1, with TRBD2 matching 8 bases. Germline V gene data show CDR1 as SGHRS and CDR2 as YFSETQ. The CDR3 sequence is 16 residues long.